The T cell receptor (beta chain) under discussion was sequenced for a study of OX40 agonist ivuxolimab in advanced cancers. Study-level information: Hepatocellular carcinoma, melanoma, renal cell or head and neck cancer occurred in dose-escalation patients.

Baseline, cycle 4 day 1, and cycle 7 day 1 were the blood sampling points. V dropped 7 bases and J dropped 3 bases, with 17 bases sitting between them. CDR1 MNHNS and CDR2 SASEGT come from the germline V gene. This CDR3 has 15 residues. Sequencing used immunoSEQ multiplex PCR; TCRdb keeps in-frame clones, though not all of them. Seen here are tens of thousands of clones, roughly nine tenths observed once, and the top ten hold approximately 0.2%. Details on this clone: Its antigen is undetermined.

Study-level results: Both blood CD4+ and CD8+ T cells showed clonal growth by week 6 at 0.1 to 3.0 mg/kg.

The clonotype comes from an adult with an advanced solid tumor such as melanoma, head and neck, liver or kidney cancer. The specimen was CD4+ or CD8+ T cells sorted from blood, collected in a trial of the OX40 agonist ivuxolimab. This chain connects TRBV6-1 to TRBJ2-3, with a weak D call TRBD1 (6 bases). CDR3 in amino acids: CASTPGFRGTDTQYF. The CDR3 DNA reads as TGTGCCAGCACGCCGGGGTTCAGGGGAACAGATACGCAGTATTTT.